Below, 10 T cell receptor beta chains from the same sample are listed, as sequenced in a study of blood T cell repertoires in COVID-19. Clones were sequenced by immunoSEQ multiplex PCR, and TCRdb holds only the in-frame ones, with some missing. The sample lists about 170,000 clones; approximately 80% were seen once. Sequences were obtained from peripheral blood. These receptor sequences come from a woman in her thirties or forties with COVID-19, enrolled during active disease.

The rearrangement uses TRBV29-1 and TRBJ2-1, with 9 positions matching TRBD2. The CDR3 has 13 amino acids. Germline V gene sequence: CDR1 SQVTM, CDR2 ANQGSEA. The V segment lost 7 bases and the J segment 5 bases; nucleotides outside the gene matches: 6. Written as DNA, the CDR3 is TGCAGCGGCAAGCGGGAGGCCAACAATGAGCAGTTCTTC. It yields the protein CSGKREANNEQFF.

V is TRBV6-1 and J is TRBJ1-2; D is unresolved. The CDR3 extends over 13 amino acids. CDR1 is MNHNS, CDR2 SASEGT, per germline. V was cut by 0 bases and J by 6 bases, with 8 bases left in between. CDR3 coding DNA: TGTGCCAGCAGTGAAGCGAGGAGGGATGGCTACACCTTC. Amino acid sequence: CASSEARRDGYTF.

The chain couples TRBV6-1 to TRBJ2-3; D possibly corresponds to TRBD1 (6 bases). The CDR3 sequence is 16 residues long. Germline CDR1 reads MNHNS; CDR2 reads SASEGT. The V end lost 3 bases, the J end lost 1 base, and 14 bases lay between the germline ends. CDR3: CASSDVQGLGTDTQYF. CDR3 DNA: TGTGCCAGCAGTGATGTCCAGGGGCTCGGCACAGATACGCAGTATTTT.

This chain connects TRBV21-1 to TRBJ2-5; the table calls TRBD1, which could not be checked here. TRBV21-1 is listed as a pseudogene. This CDR3 has 15 residues. The CDR3 coding sequence is TGTGCCAGCAGCAAACCACAACAGGGGACAGAGACCCAGTACTTC. As protein: CASSKPQQGTETQYF.

V is TRBV11-2 and J is TRBJ1-2; TRBD1 matches 9 bases. V was pared by 3 bases and J by 8 bases, with 7 bases of the junction left unmatched. Germline-derived CDR1 and CDR2 are SGHAT and FQNNGV. CDR3 size: 14 residues. The CDR3 region is CASSFWTGEGGYTF. The CDR3, as DNA: TGTGCCAGCAGCTTTTGGACAGGGGAAGGCGGCTACACCTTC.

The chain is built from TRBV2 and TRBJ2-1; D uncertain. Trimming left V 2 bases short and J 4 bases short, with 9 bases between. Germline V gives CDR1 SNHLY, CDR2 FYNNEI. There are 14 residues in the CDR3. CDR3 bases: TGTGCCAGCAGTGAACCCTCGACTTACAATGAGCAGTTCTTC. The encoded protein is CASSEPSTYNEQFF.

This chain connects TRBV3-1 (or the pseudogene TRBV3-2) to TRBJ2-1; 8 positions match TRBD1. The CDR3 has 13 amino acids. Germline CDR1 LGHDT, CDR2 YNNKEL (reference sequence). V shed 4 bases, J shed 7 bases, and the junction held 3 bases outside the gene matches. The CDR3 sequence: CASSLTGGNEQFF. CDR3 coding DNA: TGTGCCAGCAGCCTTACAGGGGGTAATGAGCAGTTCTTC.

This chain joins TRBV7-9 and TRBJ2-3; tentatively, D is TRBD1 (6 bases). The CDR3 extends over 14 amino acids. The germline V and J ends were trimmed by 5 bases and 2 bases, with 11 bases remaining between them. Germline values: CDR1 SEHNR, CDR2 FQNEAQ (reference sequence). CDR3 in amino acids: CASSQGPNTDTQYF. The CDR3 region has the DNA TGTGCCAGCAGCCAGGGGCCGAACACAGATACGCAGTATTTT.

This chain uses TRBV11-2 with TRBJ2-7; D not resolved. Germline CDR1 reads SGHAT; CDR2 reads FQNNGV. V lost 1 base and J 1 base, leaving 5 bases between the germline ends. This CDR3 is 13 amino acids long. The CDR3 loop reads CASSLAQSYEQYV. As DNA, the CDR3 is TGTGCCAGCAGCTTAGCACAGTCCTACGAGCAGTACGTC.

V gene TRBV6-4 combines with J gene TRBJ2-7, with 7 bases that match TRBD1. CDR1 and CDR2 from the germline V gene are MRHNA and SNTAGT. V gave up 2 bases and J gave up 9 bases; unmatched junction bases: 10. The CDR3 runs 14 residues. The CDR3 reads CASSDRGQGCGQYV. CDR3 nucleotides: TGTGCCAGCAGTGACAGGGGGCAAGGGTGTGGGCAGTACGTC.